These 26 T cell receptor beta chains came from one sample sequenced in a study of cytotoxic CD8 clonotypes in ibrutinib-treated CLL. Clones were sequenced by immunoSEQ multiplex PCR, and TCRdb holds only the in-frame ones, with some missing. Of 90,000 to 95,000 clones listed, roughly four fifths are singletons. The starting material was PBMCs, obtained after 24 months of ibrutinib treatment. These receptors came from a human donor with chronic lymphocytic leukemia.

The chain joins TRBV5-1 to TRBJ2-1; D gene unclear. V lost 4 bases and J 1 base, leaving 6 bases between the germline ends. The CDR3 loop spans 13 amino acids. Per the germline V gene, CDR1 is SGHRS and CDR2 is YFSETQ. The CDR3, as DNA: TGCGCCAGCAGCCCGGAGTCCTACAATGAGCAGTTCTTC. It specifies CASSPESYNEQFF.

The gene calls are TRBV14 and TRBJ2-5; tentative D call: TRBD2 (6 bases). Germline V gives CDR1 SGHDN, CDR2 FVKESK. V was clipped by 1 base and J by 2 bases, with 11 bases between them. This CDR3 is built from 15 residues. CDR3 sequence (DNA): TGTGCCAGCAGCCAAGGGGCGGGAAGGCAAGAGACCCAGTACTTC. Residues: CASSQGAGRQETQYF.

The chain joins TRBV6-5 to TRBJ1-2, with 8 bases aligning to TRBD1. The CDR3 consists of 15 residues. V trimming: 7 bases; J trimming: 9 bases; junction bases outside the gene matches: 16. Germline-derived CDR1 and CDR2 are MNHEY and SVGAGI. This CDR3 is CASTPPSGQGASYTF. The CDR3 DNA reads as TGTGCCAGCACCCCGCCCTCCGGACAGGGCGCGAGCTACACCTTC.

CDR3 amino acids: CSIYSGTSRKYEQYF. In nucleotides, the CDR3 is TGCAGCATCTACTCGGGGACTAGCAGAAAGTACGAGCAGTACTTC. The gene calls are TRBV29-1 and TRBJ2-7, with 9 positions matching TRBD2. V was clipped by 8 bases and J by 4 bases; unmatched bases: 15. The CDR3 is made up of 15 amino acids. Germline V CDR1 and CDR2: SQVTM, ANQGSEA.

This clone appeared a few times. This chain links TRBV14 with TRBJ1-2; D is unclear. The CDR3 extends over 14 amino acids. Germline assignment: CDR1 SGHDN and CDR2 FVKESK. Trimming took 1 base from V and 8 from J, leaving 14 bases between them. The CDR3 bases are TGTGCCAGCAGCCAAGTGAACAGACCGGGCGGCTACACCTTC. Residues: CASSQVNRPGGYTF.

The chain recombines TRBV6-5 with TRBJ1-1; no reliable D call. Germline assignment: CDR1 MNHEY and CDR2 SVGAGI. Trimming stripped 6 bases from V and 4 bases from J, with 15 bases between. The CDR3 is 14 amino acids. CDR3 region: CASRISPARTEAFF. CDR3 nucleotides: TGTGCCAGCAGGATTTCCCCTGCGCGCACTGAAGCTTTCTTT.

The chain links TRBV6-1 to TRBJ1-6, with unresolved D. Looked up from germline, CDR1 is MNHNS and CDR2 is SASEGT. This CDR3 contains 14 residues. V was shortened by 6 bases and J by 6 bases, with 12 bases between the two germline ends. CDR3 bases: TGTGCCAGCAGCCTTGACGGACTTAATTCACCCCTCCACTTT. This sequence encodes CASSLDGLNSPLHF.

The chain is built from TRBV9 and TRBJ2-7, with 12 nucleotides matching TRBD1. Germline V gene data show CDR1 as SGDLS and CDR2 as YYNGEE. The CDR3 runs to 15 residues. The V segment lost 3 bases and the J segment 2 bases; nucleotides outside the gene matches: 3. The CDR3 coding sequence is TGTGCCAGCAGCGCGGGACAGGGGGCCACCTACGAGCAGTACTTC. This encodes CASSAGQGATYEQYF. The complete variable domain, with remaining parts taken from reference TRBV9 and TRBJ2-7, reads DSGVTQTPKHLITATGQRVTLRCSPRSGDLSVYWYQQSLDQGLQFLIQYYNGEERAKGNILERFSAQQFPDLHSELNLSSLELGDSALYFCASSAGQGATYEQYFGPGTRLTVT.

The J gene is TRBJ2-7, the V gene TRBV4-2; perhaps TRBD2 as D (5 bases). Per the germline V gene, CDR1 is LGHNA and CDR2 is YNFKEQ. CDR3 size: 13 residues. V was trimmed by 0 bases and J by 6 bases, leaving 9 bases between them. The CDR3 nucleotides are TGTGCCAGCAGCCAAGATTCGGCGGGCGAGCAGTACTTC. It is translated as CASSQDSAGEQYF.

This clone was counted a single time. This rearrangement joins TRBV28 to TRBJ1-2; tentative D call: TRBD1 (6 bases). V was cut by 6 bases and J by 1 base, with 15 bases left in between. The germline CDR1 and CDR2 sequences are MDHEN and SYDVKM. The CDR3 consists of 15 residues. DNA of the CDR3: TGTGCCAGCAGACCGGGACACCTCCTTAACTATGGCTACACCTTC. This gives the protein CASRPGHLLNYGYTF.

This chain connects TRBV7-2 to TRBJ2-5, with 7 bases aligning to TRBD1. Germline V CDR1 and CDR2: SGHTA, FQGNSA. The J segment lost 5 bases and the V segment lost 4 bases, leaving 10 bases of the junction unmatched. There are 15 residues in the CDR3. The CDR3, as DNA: TGTGCCAGCAGCTCACGACAGGGCCCAGGGGAGACCCAGTACTTC. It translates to CASSSRQGPGETQYF.

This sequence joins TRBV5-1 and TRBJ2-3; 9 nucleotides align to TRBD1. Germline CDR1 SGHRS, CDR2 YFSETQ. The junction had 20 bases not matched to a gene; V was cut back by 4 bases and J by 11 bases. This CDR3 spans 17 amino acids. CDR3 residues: CASSRTVIQGAVSLQYF. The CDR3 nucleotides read TGCGCCAGCAGCCGAACCGTAATACAGGGGGCAGTGAGTCTGCAGTATTTT.

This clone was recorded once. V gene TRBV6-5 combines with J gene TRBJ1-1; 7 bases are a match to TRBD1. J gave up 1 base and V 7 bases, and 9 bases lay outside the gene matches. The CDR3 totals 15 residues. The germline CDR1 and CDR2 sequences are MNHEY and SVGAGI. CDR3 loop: CASTLQGSANTEAFF. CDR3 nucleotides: TGTGCCAGCACTTTACAGGGGTCGGCGAACACTGAAGCTTTCTTT.

CDR3 in amino acids: CASKGTSGSLEQFF. DNA for the CDR3: TGTGCCAGCAAGGGGACTAGCGGGAGCCTTGAGCAGTTCTTC. The V call is TRBV19, the J call TRBJ2-1; 14 bases fit TRBD2. Germline V lookup: CDR1 LNHDA, CDR2 SQIVND (reference sequence). V lost 9 bases to trimming and J lost 9 bases; unmatched junction nucleotides: 7. The CDR3 extends over 14 amino acids.

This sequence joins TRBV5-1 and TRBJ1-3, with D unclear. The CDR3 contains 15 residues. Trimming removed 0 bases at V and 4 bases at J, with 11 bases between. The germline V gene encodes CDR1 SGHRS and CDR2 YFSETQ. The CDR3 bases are TGCGCCAGCAGCTTGGCGTTCCATACAGGAAACACCATATATTTT. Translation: CASSLAFHTGNTIYF.

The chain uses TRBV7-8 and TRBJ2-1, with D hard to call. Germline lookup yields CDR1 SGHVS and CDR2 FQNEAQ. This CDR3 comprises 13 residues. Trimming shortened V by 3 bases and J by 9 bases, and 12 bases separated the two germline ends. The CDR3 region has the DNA TGTGCCAGCAGCTTTTGGTCTTTCGGTGAGCAGTTCTTC. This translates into CASSFWSFGEQFF.

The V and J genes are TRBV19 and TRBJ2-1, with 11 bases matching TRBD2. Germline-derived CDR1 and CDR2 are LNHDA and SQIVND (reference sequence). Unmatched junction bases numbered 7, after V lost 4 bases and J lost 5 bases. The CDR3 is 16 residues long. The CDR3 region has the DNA TGTGCCAGTAGTAGAGCGCGGACTAGCGGGCACAATGAGCAGTTCTTC. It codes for CASSRARTSGHNEQFF.

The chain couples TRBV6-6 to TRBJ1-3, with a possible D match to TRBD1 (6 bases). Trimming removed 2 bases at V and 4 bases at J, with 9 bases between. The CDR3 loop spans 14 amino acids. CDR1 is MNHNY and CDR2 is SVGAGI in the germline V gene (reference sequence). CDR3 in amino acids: CASSYRDIGNTIYF. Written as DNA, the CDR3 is TGTGCCAGCAGTTACCGGGACATCGGAAACACCATATATTTT.

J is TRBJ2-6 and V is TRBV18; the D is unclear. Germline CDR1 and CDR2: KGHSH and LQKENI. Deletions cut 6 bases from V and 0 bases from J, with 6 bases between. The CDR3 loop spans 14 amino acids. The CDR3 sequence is CASSPSSGANVLTF. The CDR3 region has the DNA TGTGCCAGCTCTCCTAGCTCTGGGGCCAACGTCCTGACTTTC.

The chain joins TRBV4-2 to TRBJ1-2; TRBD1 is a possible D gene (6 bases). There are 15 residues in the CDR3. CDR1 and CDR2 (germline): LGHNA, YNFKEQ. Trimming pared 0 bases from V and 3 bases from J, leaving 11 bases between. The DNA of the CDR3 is TGTGCCAGCAGCCAAGAGGAGGGGGGCCACTATGGCTACACCTTC. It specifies CASSQEEGGHYGYTF.

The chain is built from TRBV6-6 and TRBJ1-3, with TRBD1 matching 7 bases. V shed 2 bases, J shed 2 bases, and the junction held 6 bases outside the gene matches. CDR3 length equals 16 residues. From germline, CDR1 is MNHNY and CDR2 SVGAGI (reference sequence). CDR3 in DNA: TGTGCCAGCAGTTACCAGACAGGGCCGGCTGGAAACACCATATATTTT. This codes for CASSYQTGPAGNTIYF.

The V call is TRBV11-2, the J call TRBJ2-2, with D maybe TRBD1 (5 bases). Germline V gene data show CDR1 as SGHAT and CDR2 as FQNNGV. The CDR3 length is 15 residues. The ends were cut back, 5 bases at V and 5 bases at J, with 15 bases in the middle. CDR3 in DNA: TGTGCCAGCAGCCTATCAGGGCTGGGGACCGGGGAGCTGTTTTTT. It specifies CASSLSGLGTGELFF.

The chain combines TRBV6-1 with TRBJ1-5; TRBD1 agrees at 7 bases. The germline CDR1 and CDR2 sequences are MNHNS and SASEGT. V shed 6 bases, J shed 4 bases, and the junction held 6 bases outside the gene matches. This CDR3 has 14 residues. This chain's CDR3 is CASSGQVENQPQHF. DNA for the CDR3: TGTGCCAGCAGCGGACAGGTTGAAAATCAGCCCCAGCATTTT.

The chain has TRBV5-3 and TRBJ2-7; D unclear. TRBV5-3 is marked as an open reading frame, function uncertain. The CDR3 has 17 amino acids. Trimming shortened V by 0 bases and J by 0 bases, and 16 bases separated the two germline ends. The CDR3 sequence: CARSLVFYRCSSYEQYF. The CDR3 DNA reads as TGTGCCAGAAGCTTGGTTTTCTACCGCTGTAGCTCCTACGAGCAGTACTTC.

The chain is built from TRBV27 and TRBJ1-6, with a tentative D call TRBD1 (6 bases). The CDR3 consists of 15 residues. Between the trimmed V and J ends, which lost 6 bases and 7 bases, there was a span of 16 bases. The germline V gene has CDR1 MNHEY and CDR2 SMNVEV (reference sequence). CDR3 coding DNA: TGTGCCAGCAGCCTCTCTACGGGGGCCAATTCACCCCTCCACTTT. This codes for CASSLSTGANSPLHF.

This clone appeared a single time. The CDR3 sequence: CASSPGQGVGEKLFF. CDR3 sequence (DNA): TGTGCCAGCAGTCCCGGACAGGGTGTTGGCGAAAAACTGTTTTTT. J is TRBJ1-4 and V is TRBV6-5; 8 bases are a match to TRBD1. CDR1 is MNHEY, CDR2 SVGAGI, per germline. The CDR3 runs to 15 residues. The V and J ends lost 5 bases and 8 bases, in that order; junction bases with no gene match: 10.